Listed below are T cell receptor beta chains from one sample, sequenced in a study of Ad26.COV2.S vaccination and SARS-CoV-2 variants. Here immunoSEQ multiplex PCR was the method, and the copy in TCRdb shows in-frame clones only, minus some. The data show hundreds of thousands of clones, about 89% seen once. Source: peripheral blood, taken in a trial of Ad26.COV2.S vaccine versus placebo. Every receptor here comes from a person between 18 and 65 years old who received the Ad26.COV2.S COVID-19 vaccine or a placebo. The CDR3 runs from the conserved cysteine through the conserved F or W. A D gene is named only where the DNA matches it firmly. Size is omitted from some rows. Given values are once, few, many or a class for expanded clones.

V gene,D gene,clone size,J gene,CDR3 protein,CDR3 DNA
TRBV6-2/TRBV6-3,NA,NA,TRBJ1-2,CASSYSWLMGYTF,TGTGCCAGCAGTTACTCGTGGCTCATGGGCTACACCTTC
TRBV2,NA,once,TRBJ1-4,CASSESGRNNEKLFF,TGTGCCAGCAGTGAATCTGGGCGGAATAATGAAAAACTGTTTTTT
TRBV11-2,NA,NA,TRBJ1-2,CASSRMGGYTF,TGTGCCAGCTCGCGGATGGGGGGCTACACCTTC
TRBV25-1,NA,NA,TRBJ1-2,CASSEYSGRAGGSGYTF,TGTGCCAGCAGTGAATATTCAGGACGGGCGGGGGGCTCTGGCTACACCTTC
TRBV30,NA,NA,TRBJ1-2,CAFSRGYGYTF,TGTGCCTTTTCGCGCGGCTATGGCTACACCTTC
TRBV4-2,TRBD1,NA,TRBJ1-6,CASSQSPGTGDSPLHF,TGTGCCAGCAGCCAATCTCCCGGGACAGGGGATTCACCCCTCCACTTT
TRBV7-2,NA,many,TRBJ1-6,CASSLLTNSPLHF,TGTGCCAGCAGCTTACTGACAAATTCACCCCTCCACTTT
TRBV7-6,NA,NA,TRBJ2-7,CASSPEGGPGSYEQYF,TGTGCCAGCAGCCCCGAGGGGGGGCCGGGATCCTACGAGCAGTACTTC
TRBV27,NA,NA,TRBJ1-5,CASGSGYQPQHF,TGTGCCAGCGGTAGCGGGTATCAGCCCCAGCATTTT
TRBV19,TRBD2,NA,TRBJ2-3,CASSIPLPGGADTQYF,TGTGCCAGTAGTATTCCGCTCCCCGGGGGGGCAGATACGCAGTATTTT
TRBV10-3,NA,once,TRBJ1-2,CAISAQPLEGYTF,TGTGCCATCAGTGCTCAACCCTTGGAAGGCTACACCTTC
TRBV2,NA,NA,TRBJ2-3,CASSPEVGPTDTQYF,TGTGCCAGCAGCCCAGAAGTGGGACCAACAGATACGCAGTATTTT
TRBV19,NA,NA,TRBJ1-5,CASSIVGGNQPQHF,TGTGCCAGTAGTATAGTGGGGGGGAATCAGCCCCAGCATTTT
TRBV7-2,NA,NA,TRBJ1-5,CASSLGGSGLRPQHF,TGTGCCAGCAGCTTGGGGGGAAGTGGCCTCCGGCCCCAGCATTTT
TRBV30,NA,once,TRBJ2-1,CAWSQDNEQFF,TGTGCCTGGAGCCAGGACAATGAGCAGTTCTTC
TRBV18,NA,NA,TRBJ2-1,CASSQYNEQFF,TGTGCCAGCTCCCAATACAATGAGCAGTTCTTC
TRBV6-2/TRBV6-3,TRBD2,NA,TRBJ2-7,CASSQGTSGYEQYF,TGTGCCAGCAGCCAAGGGACTAGCGGGTACGAGCAGTACTTC
TRBV9,NA,NA,TRBJ1-2,CASSVGQGTNYGYTF,TGTGCCAGCAGCGTAGGGCAGGGGACAAACTATGGCTACACCTTC
TRBV29-1,NA,NA,TRBJ1-1,CSVKPGTITSEAFF,TGCAGCGTGAAACCCGGGACCATCACCTCTGAAGCTTTCTTT
TRBV6-1,NA,NA,TRBJ2-7,CASSEVFSYEQYF,TGTGCCAGCAGTGAAGTTTTCTCCTACGAGCAGTACTTC
TRBV2,NA,NA,TRBJ1-2,CASSKDRTNYGYTF,TGTGCCAGCAGTAAGGACCGGACTAACTATGGCTACACCTTC
TRBV7-9,NA,NA,TRBJ2-7,CASTPWDSYEQYF,TGTGCCAGCACCCCCTGGGATAGCTACGAGCAGTACTTC
TRBV30,NA,NA,TRBJ1-5,CAWSVRSGQPQHF,TGTGCCTGGAGTGTACGTAGCGGTCAGCCCCAGCATTTT
TRBV29-1,NA,NA,TRBJ1-1,CSVAGLVAGGTEAFF,TGCAGCGTTGCTGGTTTAGTGGCAGGTGGTACTGAAGCTTTCTTT
TRBV2,TRBD2,NA,TRBJ2-1,CASRPREGISASSYNEQFF,TGTGCCAGCAGACCAAGGGAGGGGATCAGTGCTAGCTCCTACAATGAGCAGTTCTTC
TRBV12-5,NA,NA,TRBJ2-2,CASGNRNTGELFF,TGTGCTAGTGGAAATAGGAACACCGGGGAGCTGTTTTTT
TRBV19,NA,NA,TRBJ1-2,CASSEGSNYGYTF,TGTGCCAGTAGCGAGGGCTCTAACTATGGCTACACCTTC
TRBV5-1,NA,NA,TRBJ1-1,CASSLVGQTNTEAFF,TGCGCCAGCAGCTTGGTTGGGCAGACGAACACTGAAGCTTTCTTT
TRBV7-8,NA,NA,TRBJ2-4,CASSTSYRAKNIQYF,TGTGCCAGCAGCACTTCGTATAGGGCCAAAAACATTCAGTACTTC
TRBV18,NA,NA,TRBJ1-5,CASSPNGAVSNQPQHF,TGTGCCAGCTCCCCTAACGGCGCAGTTAGCAATCAGCCCCAGCATTTT
TRBV30,NA,once,TRBJ2-1,CAWSINFYNEQFF,TGTGCCTGGAGTATAAACTTCTACAATGAGCAGTTCTTC
TRBV11-3,TRBD2,NA,TRBJ2-3,CASQGLAGETDTQYF,TGTGCCAGCCAGGGACTAGCAGGGGAAACAGATACGCAGTATTTT
TRBV29-1,NA,NA,TRBJ1-2,CSVFNYGYTF,TGCAGCGTCTTCAACTATGGCTACACCTTC
TRBV6-2/TRBV6-3,NA,few,TRBJ2-7,CASSYSGGIAYEQYF,TGTGCCAGCAGTTACTCCGGGGGAATAGCTTACGAGCAGTACTTC
TRBV2,NA,NA,TRBJ1-1,CASTARAGGRNTEAFF,TGTGCCAGCACAGCAAGGGCCGGGGGCCGGAACACTGAAGCTTTCTTT
TRBV18,NA,NA,TRBJ2-3,CASSRDGGFTDTQYF,TGTGCCAGCTCACGTGATGGCGGGTTTACAGATACGCAGTATTTT
TRBV13,NA,NA,TRBJ1-2,CASSHGPFRSGYTF,TGTGCCAGCAGCCACGGGCCGTTCAGAAGTGGCTACACCTTC
TRBV19,NA,NA,TRBJ1-5,CASSIGRGRSNQPQHF,TGTGCCAGTAGTATAGGACGGGGAAGGAGCAATCAGCCCCAGCATTTT